The clone carrying this T cell receptor (beta chain) was counted a few times. CDR1 and CDR2 (germline): SGHVS, FQNEAQ. The length of the CDR3 is 14 residues. The V and J ends lost 1 base and 0 bases respectively, with 7 bases between them. The sample comes from a study of shared clonotypes between healthy human individuals. Profiling relied on immunoSEQ multiplex PCR, and the TCRdb table lists in-frame clones only, not all of them. This table has fewer than 200,000 clones, approximately 70% appearing once. The sequenced sample was memory CD4+ T cells sorted from blood. Described subset: CD45RA-negative fraction. The origin of this receptor is a man aged 30 to 39 in good health. The chain uses TRBV7-8 and TRBJ2-7; D is unclear. The CDR3 loop is CASSLDGPSYEQYF. In DNA, the CDR3 is TGTGCCAGCAGCTTAGATGGGCCCTCCTACGAGCAGTACTTC.